What follows are 28 T cell receptor beta chains derived from one specimen sequenced in a study of control samples from healthy donors and cancer patients. Profiled with immunoSEQ multiplex PCR; TCRdb holds only in-frame clones, not every one. The repertoire holds roughly 29,000 clones, with around three quarters as singletons. The specimen was PBMCs. The receptors shown here come from a man between 60 and 70 years old with head and neck cancer.

The V call is TRBV24-1, the J call TRBJ2-5; D remains unclear. The germline CDR1 and CDR2 sequences are KGHDR and SFDVKD. The CDR3 length is 15 residues. Trimming took off 0 bases at V and 1 base at J, with 8 bases between the two ends. CDR3 coding DNA: TGTGCCACCAGTGATTTGGGTGGACCCCAAGAGACCCAGTACTTC. Its protein product is CATSDLGGPQETQYF.

The chain has TRBV28 and TRBJ1-5; 9 bases map to TRBD1. Germline-derived CDR1 and CDR2 are MDHEN and SYDVKM. This CDR3 contains 16 residues. Germline trimming cut 2 bases from V and 4 bases from J; bases unmatched to any gene: 6. CDR3 in DNA: TGTGCCAGCAGTTTAACCCACGGGACAGGGAATCAGCCCCAGCATTTT. It specifies CASSLTHGTGNQPQHF.

The V gene is TRBV12-3 or TRBV12-4, the J gene TRBJ2-6; no firm D call. Trimming pared 3 bases from V and 3 bases from J, leaving 3 bases between. This CDR3 is 13 amino acids long. As DNA, the CDR3 is TGTGCCAGCAGTTTTTATGGGGCCAACGTCCTGACTTTC. Translating gives CASSFYGANVLTF.

This clone was seen more than once but under ten times. The chain recombines TRBV7-9 with TRBJ1-3; no reliable D call. V lost 4 bases and J lost 1, with 8 bases in between. CDR1 is SEHNR, CDR2 FQNEAQ, per germline (reference sequence). The CDR3 is 14 amino acids. The DNA for the CDR3 is TGTGCCAGCAGCTCCTCAGAATCTGGAAACACCATATATTTT. This gives the protein CASSSSESGNTIYF.

J is TRBJ2-1 and V is TRBV19; maybe TRBD2 (6 bases). The CDR3 consists of 13 residues. The V gene lost 3 bases and the J gene lost 8 bases, with 11 bases spanning the gap. Germline V gene data show CDR1 as LNHDA and CDR2 as SQIVND (reference sequence). The CDR3 DNA is TGTGCCAGTAGTATTCTAGCGAGAGATGAGCAGTTCTTC. It codes for CASSILARDEQFF.

The chain carries TRBV19 and TRBJ2-6; 7 positions agree with TRBD1. J lost 2 bases, V lost 5 bases, and 3 bases had no gene match. This CDR3 has 15 amino acids. CDR1 and CDR2 from the germline V gene are LNHDA and SQIVND (reference sequence). CDR3 coding DNA: TGTGCCAGTAGTGTTGACAGGGCTGGGGCCAACGTCCTGACTTTC. As protein: CASSVDRAGANVLTF. The full variable domain, in which reference TRBV19 and TRBJ2-6 provide the parts outside the CDR3, is DGGITQSPKYLFRKEGQNVTLSCEQNLNHDAMYWYRQDPGQGLRLIYYSQIVNDFQKGDIAEGYSVSREKKESFPLTVTSAQKNPTAFYLCASSVDRAGANVLTFGAGSRLTVL.

The chain employs TRBV5-1 and TRBJ2-4; D is possibly TRBD1 (5 bases). V was clipped by 0 bases and J by 6 bases, with 7 bases between them. Germline-derived CDR1 and CDR2 are SGHRS and YFSETQ. The CDR3 length is 13 residues. For the CDR3, the DNA is TGCGCCAGCAGCTTGGGGACAATAAACATTCAGTACTTC. Protein product: CASSLGTINIQYF.

This clone was picked up one time. The chain employs TRBV28 and TRBJ1-1; no clear D gene. The V gene's germline CDR1 is MDHEN and CDR2 SYDVKM. CDR3 size: 14 residues. Trimming pared 2 bases from V and 1 base from J, leaving 8 bases between. CDR3 DNA: TGTGCCAGCAGTTTAGTAAGCCGGAACACTGAAGCTTTCTTT. Amino acid sequence: CASSLVSRNTEAFF.

This clone was counted a single time. V is TRBV28 and J is TRBJ2-1; D not certain. This CDR3 contains 11 residues. Germline V gene sequence: CDR1 MDHEN, CDR2 SYDVKM. V lost 7 bases to trimming and J lost 7 bases, with 8 bases between them. CDR3: CASTTWNEQFF. For the CDR3, the DNA is TGTGCCAGCACCACCTGGAATGAGCAGTTCTTC.

V usage is TRBV25-1 and J usage is TRBJ2-2; a possible D gene is TRBD1 (6 bases). V shed 6 bases and J shed 1 base, with 12 bases lying between them. The germline V gene has CDR1 MGHDK and CDR2 SYGVNS. CDR3 length equals 15 residues. The DNA for the CDR3 is TGTGCCAGCAGCAGGACAGACCAGAACACCGGGGAGCTGTTTTTT. Its translation is CASSRTDQNTGELFF.

The J gene is TRBJ2-4, the V gene TRBV4-2; TRBD2 aligns across 8 bases. Germline-derived CDR1 and CDR2 are LGHNA and YNFKEQ. Unmatched junction bases numbered 6, after V lost 0 bases and J lost 2 bases. The CDR3 loop spans 17 amino acids. CDR3 region: CASSQDPGSGTKNIQYF. In DNA form, the CDR3 reads TGTGCCAGCAGCCAAGATCCCGGTAGCGGGACCAAAAACATTCAGTACTTC.

For the CDR3, the DNA is TGTGCCAGCAGACGGAACAGGGGGCGGTCCGGGGAGCTGTTTTTT. This codes for CASRRNRGRSGELFF. This rearrangement joins TRBV5-8 to TRBJ2-2; TRBD1 matches 9 bases. V lost 5 bases, J lost 6 bases, and 8 bases stayed unmatched. The length of the CDR3 is 15 residues. Germline CDR1 and CDR2: SGHTS and YDEGEE. Variable domain in full (rest from reference TRBV5-8 and TRBJ2-2): EAGVTQSPTHLIKTRGQQATLRCSPISGHTSVYWYQQALGLGLQFLLWYDEGEERNRGNFPPRFSGRQFPNYSSELNVNALELEDSALYLCASRRNRGRSGELFFGEGSRLTVL.

This clone has just one count. The V gene is TRBV5-1, the J gene TRBJ1-2; D unclear. V lost 4 bases, J lost 4 bases, and 8 bases lay in between. The CDR3 consists of 12 residues. From germline, CDR1 is SGHRS and CDR2 YFSETQ. The CDR3: CASSGSGYGYTF. The CDR3 DNA sequence: TGCGCCAGCAGCGGGTCGGGCTATGGCTACACCTTC.

This chain uses TRBV12-3 or TRBV12-4 with TRBJ1-2, with D possibly TRBD1 on 6 matching bases. This CDR3 comprises 13 residues. The V and J ends lost 6 bases and 4 bases respectively, with 12 bases between them. CDR3 sequence reads: CASSLTGFYGYTF. The CDR3 DNA reads TGTGCCAGCAGCCTAACAGGGTTCTATGGCTACACCTTC.

The chain is built from TRBV1 and TRBJ2-1; TRBD1, as called in the table, went unchecked against the DNA. TRBV1 has pseudogene status. This CDR3 comprises 10 residues. The CDR3 here is CTLRGAEQFF. The CDR3, as DNA: TGCACCCTCAGGGGAGCTGAGCAGTTCTTC.

The chain combines TRBV7-6 with TRBJ2-1; D perhaps matches TRBD2 (6 bases). This CDR3 is 16 amino acids long. Germline V CDR1 and CDR2: SGHVS, FNYEAQ. Trimming cost V 1 base and J 2 bases, with 12 bases left between them. The CDR3 region has the DNA TGTGCCAGCAGCTTAGGATCTAGCGAGACCTACAATGAGCAGTTCTTC. This translates into CASSLGSSETYNEQFF.

The chain combines TRBV9 with TRBJ1-3; D not resolved. Between the trimmed V and J ends, which lost 0 bases and 0 bases, there was a span of 7 bases. CDR1 SGDLS and CDR2 YYNGEE come from the germline V gene. The CDR3 covers 15 residues. For the CDR3, the DNA is TGTGCCAGCAGCGTAGTATGGGGCTCTGGAAACACCATATATTTT. Translation: CASSVVWGSGNTIYF.

This clone was recorded once. The rearrangement links TRBV19 to TRBJ2-5; possible D gene TRBD2, 5 bases. This CDR3 comprises 11 residues. The germline CDR1 and CDR2 sequences are LNHDA and SQIVND (reference sequence). V gave up 6 bases and J gave up 5 bases, with 7 bases separating them. The CDR3 loop is CASRGGETQYF. CDR3 DNA sequence: TGTGCCAGTAGGGGCGGGGAGACCCAGTACTTC.

This sequence joins TRBV12-5 and TRBJ2-7; TRBD1 matches 9 bases. The CDR3 length is 14 residues. Per the germline V gene, CDR1 is LGHNT and CDR2 is FRNRAP. V dropped 6 bases and J dropped 6; count of bases not matched to a gene: 9. The DNA for the CDR3 is TGTGCTAGTGGAAGGACAGGGGTAAGGAGCGAGCAGTACTTC. It encodes CASGRTGVRSEQYF.

The CDR3 protein is CASSAGLAGTYEQFF. Here the CDR3 DNA reads TGTGCCAGCAGCGCCGGACTAGCGGGAACCTATGAGCAGTTCTTC. The chain links TRBV6-5 to TRBJ2-1, with 12 bases fitting TRBD2. Per germline, CDR1 MNHEY and CDR2 SVGAGI. The CDR3 has 15 residues. With 6 bases clipped from V and 8 bases from J, the junction kept 8 bases outside the gene matches.

The CDR3 here is CASSPQNRATEAFF. The DNA for the CDR3 is TGTGCCAGCAGTCCTCAAAACAGGGCCACTGAAGCTTTCTTT. V and J are TRBV28 and TRBJ1-1, with a weak D call TRBD1 (6 bases). V lost 5 bases and J 4 bases, leaving 14 bases between the germline ends. In germline, CDR1 is MDHEN, CDR2 SYDVKM. There are 14 residues in the CDR3.

The rearrangement links TRBV5-4 to TRBJ1-4; D gene unclear. From germline, CDR1 is SGHNT and CDR2 YYREEE (reference sequence). This CDR3 comprises 14 residues. Trimming took off 0 bases at V and 8 bases at J, with 11 bases between the two ends. As DNA, the CDR3 is TGTGCCAGCAGCTTGGCAGGACCGCCCGAAAAACTGTTTTTT. It yields the protein CASSLAGPPEKLFF.

V usage is TRBV20-1 and J usage is TRBJ2-1, with 7 bases that match TRBD2. CDR1 and CDR2 (germline): DFQATT, SNEGSKA (reference sequence). The CDR3 sequence is 16 residues long. The V gene end was trimmed by 3 bases and the J gene end by 5 bases; junction bases not matched to a gene: 13. The CDR3 loop is CSASPPFRGSNNEQFF. The CDR3 bases are TGCAGTGCTAGTCCCCCCTTCCGCGGGAGCAACAATGAGCAGTTCTTC.

The chain joins TRBV27 to TRBJ2-7, with no clear D. V was shortened by 6 bases and J by 1 base, with 16 bases between the two germline ends. The CDR3 covers 15 residues. CDR1 is MNHEY, CDR2 SMNVEV, per germline (reference sequence). The CDR3 sequence: CASSSYTGSSYEQYF. The CDR3 nucleotides read TGTGCCAGCAGCTCCTACACCGGCAGTTCCTACGAGCAGTACTTC.

The V and J genes are TRBV28 and TRBJ1-4, with 10 bases fitting TRBD1. Losses at the gene ends were 4 bases for V and 3 bases for J; bases not matched to a gene: 11. The CDR3 has 18 amino acids. Germline CDR1 reads MDHEN; CDR2 reads SYDVKM. CDR3 amino acids: CASSSSGTGVPANEKLFF. The CDR3 DNA follows: TGTGCCAGCAGTTCCTCCGGGACAGGGGTTCCGGCTAATGAAAAACTGTTTTTT.

This clone showed up just a few times. The chain carries TRBV29-1 and TRBJ2-5; TRBD2 matches 9 bases. Looked up from germline, CDR1 is SQVTM and CDR2 is ANQGSEA. The CDR3 spans 14 residues. V lost 5 bases, J lost 5 bases, and 9 bases stayed unmatched. CDR3 in DNA: TGCAGCGTTAATAGCGGGAGAAGGGGTGAGACCCAGTACTTC. Protein: CSVNSGRRGETQYF.

This clone has only one observation. The chain's CDR3 is CASSMTSGAYEQYF. In DNA form, the CDR3 reads TGTGCCAGTAGTATGACTAGCGGGGCCTACGAGCAGTACTTC. The V call is TRBV19, the J call TRBJ2-7; 11 bases are a match to TRBD2. J lost 2 bases, V lost 3 bases, and 0 bases had no gene match. This CDR3 region has 14 residues. Germline CDR1 reads LNHDA; CDR2 reads SQIVND (reference sequence).

This clone was detected only once. The chain recombines TRBV5-8 with TRBJ1-5; D is ambiguous. CDR1 and CDR2 (germline): SGHTS, YDEGEE. V shed 4 bases and J shed 0 bases, with 14 bases lying between them. The CDR3 loop spans 16 amino acids. The CDR3 DNA sequence: TGTGCCAGCAGCCTGGGGTCGGGAAATAGCAATCAGCCCCAGCATTTT. Protein sequence: CASSLGSGNSNQPQHF.